Presented here are 20 T cell receptor beta chains from one specimen sequenced in a study of T cell changes during pregnancy in multiple sclerosis. Measured with immunoSEQ multiplex PCR; TCRdb has only the in-frame clones, and not every one. The table shows some 55,000 clones, with around nine tenths occurring only once. Material for sequencing was peripheral blood from another person, used as feeder cells. These TCRs come from a human donor whose cells served as feeder cells for cultures in a pregnancy study.

The V gene is TRBV5-1, the J gene TRBJ2-3, with D tentatively TRBD1 (5 bases). The CDR3 extends over 14 amino acids. V was clipped by 7 bases and J by 5 bases, with 17 bases between them. Germline-derived CDR1 and CDR2 are SGHRS and YFSETQ. CDR3 DNA: TGCGCCAGCCAAGTCGGGCAGGGCCAAGATACGCAGTATTTT. It yields the protein CASQVGQGQDTQYF.

V gene TRBV6-1 combines with J gene TRBJ2-5; D may be TRBD2 (7 bases). Trimming shortened V by 4 bases and J by 2 bases, and 17 bases separated the two germline ends. The CDR3 is made up of 16 amino acids. Germline CDR1 reads MNHNS; CDR2 reads SASEGT. The DNA for the CDR3 is TGTGCCAGCAGTGTCAAAGCTCGGGGGGCACAAGAGACCCAGTACTTC. This translates into CASSVKARGAQETQYF.

The CDR3 DNA reads as TGTGCCAGCACCCCAAGAACGGGAGGGACAGATACGCAGTATTTT. Encoded protein: CASTPRTGGTDTQYF. This chain joins TRBV27 and TRBJ2-3; 8 nucleotides align to TRBD2. Germline V CDR1 and CDR2: MNHEY, SMNVEV (reference sequence). The CDR3 consists of 15 residues. The V gene end was trimmed by 7 bases and the J gene end by 3 bases; junction bases not matched to a gene: 9.

This rearrangement joins TRBV5-1 to TRBJ2-7; a possible D gene is TRBD2 (5 bases). V lost 4 bases, J lost 0 bases, and 14 bases lay in between. The CDR3 is 15 residues long. Germline loops: CDR1 SGHRS, CDR2 YFSETQ. The CDR3 DNA sequence: TGCGCCAGCAGCGGTGGGTCGGAGGCCTCCTACGAGCAGTACTTC. The encoded protein is CASSGGSEASYEQYF.

The chain is built from TRBV5-5 and TRBJ1-5; D might be TRBD1 (6 bases). The CDR3 spans 17 residues. Trimming removed 0 bases from V and 0 bases from J, with 13 bases in between. Germline V gene lookup returns CDR1 SGHKS and CDR2 YYEKEE (reference sequence). The CDR3 DNA reads TGTGCCAGCAGCTTGGCCGGGGGCCCCTATAGCAATCAGCCCCAGCATTTT. Residues: CASSLAGGPYSNQPQHF.

The chain joins TRBV11-2 to TRBJ2-7; possible D gene TRBD1, 6 bases. The CDR3 covers 12 residues. CDR1 and CDR2 (germline): SGHAT, FQNNGV. V dropped 4 bases and J dropped 4 bases, with 8 bases sitting between them. In nucleotides, the CDR3 is TGTGCCAGCAGCTCGCAGGGGTACGAGCAGTACTTC. Its translation: CASSSQGYEQYF. The full variable domain, rest sourced from reference TRBV11-2 and TRBJ2-7, is EAGVAQSPRYKIIEKRQSVAFWCNPISGHATLYWYQQILGQGPKLLIQFQNNGVVDDSQLPKDRFSAERLKGVDSTLKIQPAKLEDSAVYLCASSSQGYEQYFGPGTRLTVT.

The chain has TRBV2 and TRBJ1-2; a possible D gene is TRBD1 (5 bases). CDR1 is SNHLY and CDR2 is FYNNEI in the germline V gene. Trimming cost V 1 base and J 4 bases, with 10 bases left between them. The CDR3 has 14 amino acids. As DNA, the CDR3 is TGTGCCAGCAGTGAAGTGGTCAGGGTCTATGGCTACACCTTC. Amino acids: CASSEVVRVYGYTF.

The chain links TRBV5-1 to TRBJ1-4; 7 nucleotides match TRBD1. CDR1 and CDR2 from the germline V gene are SGHRS and YFSETQ. With 3 bases clipped from V and 7 bases from J, the junction kept 0 bases outside the gene matches. The CDR3 spans 12 residues. The CDR3, as DNA: TGCGCCAGCAGCTGGGACAGTGAAAAACTGTTTTTT. It yields the protein CASSWDSEKLFF.

This clone was seen more than once but under ten times. V and J are TRBV10-1 and TRBJ2-2, with D maybe TRBD1 (7 bases). There are 15 residues in the CDR3. The V and J ends lost 4 bases and 4 bases respectively, with 13 bases between them. Germline assignment: CDR1 WNHNN and CDR2 SYGVQD (reference sequence). In DNA, the CDR3 is TGCGCCAGCAGTGGGAGGGGGCCGGTCACCGGGGAGCTGTTTTTT. Its protein is CASSGRGPVTGELFF.

J is TRBJ1-1 and V is TRBV14; D uncertain. Trimming shortened V by 1 base and J by 1 base, and 10 bases separated the two germline ends. In germline, CDR1 is SGHDN, CDR2 FVKESK. This CDR3 is built from 15 residues. CDR3 DNA sequence: TGTGCCAGCAGCCAAGGTTTGCAGAAGAACACTGAAGCTTTCTTT. It codes for CASSQGLQKNTEAFF.

This rearrangement joins TRBV29-1 to TRBJ1-3; 7 nucleotides line up with TRBD1. V lost 4 bases, J lost 4 bases, and 7 bases stayed unmatched. CDR1 and CDR2 (germline): SQVTM, ANQGSEA. The CDR3 has 14 amino acids. The CDR3 sequence: CSVARDRAGNTIYF. The DNA for the CDR3 is TGCAGCGTTGCCCGCGACAGGGCCGGAAACACCATATATTTT.

The rearrangement links TRBV11-1 to TRBJ1-4; the D gene is possibly TRBD1 (5 bases). V was trimmed by 6 bases and J by 4 bases, leaving 9 bases between them. This CDR3 comprises 13 residues. Germline loops: CDR1 SGHAT, CDR2 FQDESV (reference sequence). The CDR3 reads CASSGGINEKLFF. Written as DNA, the CDR3 is TGTGCCAGCAGTGGGGGAATTAATGAAAAACTGTTTTTT. Drawing the rest from reference TRBV11-1 and TRBJ1-4, the complete variable domain is EAEVAQSPRYKITEKSQAVAFWCDPISGHATLYWYRQILGQGPELLVQFQDESVVDDSQLPKDRFSAERLKGVDSTLKIQPAELGDSAMYLCASSGGINEKLFFGSGTQLSVL.

The chain is built from TRBV30 and TRBJ1-2; D remains unclear. Germline-derived CDR1 and CDR2 are GTSNPN and SVGIG (reference sequence). With 4 bases removed from V and 2 bases from J, the gap between germline ends came to 17 bases. This CDR3 contains 15 residues. The chain's CDR3 is CAWIPASNSNYGYTF. CDR3 coding DNA: TGTGCCTGGATACCGGCCAGTAACTCAAACTATGGCTACACCTTC.

The CDR3 DNA is TGTGCCAGTAGACATATCGGTAGTAGCGGGGGATACGGAAGGGCCGGGGAGCTGTTTTTT. The encoded protein is CASRHIGSSGGYGRAGELFF. The chain has TRBV19 and TRBJ2-2; 9 bases map to TRBD2. The CDR3 contains 20 residues. The germline CDR1 and CDR2 sequences are LNHDA and SQIVND (reference sequence). After removal of 6 bases from V and 6 bases from J, the junction contained 23 bases not matched to a gene.

V usage is TRBV7-9 and J usage is TRBJ2-3; 8 bases map to TRBD1. V lost 5 bases and J lost 6; bases outside the gene matches: 7. This CDR3 comprises 14 residues. The V gene's germline CDR1 is SEHNR and CDR2 FQNEAQ (reference sequence). CDR3 residues: CASSPRTGWDTQYF. The CDR3, as DNA: TGTGCCAGCAGCCCCCGGACAGGGTGGGATACGCAGTATTTT.

V usage is TRBV19 and J usage is TRBJ2-1; perhaps D is TRBD1 or TRBD2 (5 bases each). This CDR3 region has 15 residues. Per germline, CDR1 LNHDA and CDR2 SQIVND (reference sequence). Trimming cost V 4 bases and J 9 bases, with 19 bases left between them. CDR3 DNA sequence: TGTGCCAGTAGTACAGGGACCGACGCAGGCAGTGAGCAGTTCTTC. This sequence encodes CASSTGTDAGSEQFF.

This chain links TRBV5-6 with TRBJ2-5; 8 bases are shared with TRBD2. Germline-derived CDR1 and CDR2 are SGHDT and YYEEEE. The CDR3 runs to 16 residues. J gave up 1 base and V 4 bases, and 9 bases lay outside the gene matches. Written as DNA, the CDR3 is TGTGCCAGCAGCATAGTCGGGAGGGCCGGCCAAGAGACCCAGTACTTC. This codes for CASSIVGRAGQETQYF.

The chain recombines TRBV9 with TRBJ2-7; the D is unclear. CDR3 length: 14 amino acids. Germline V gene sequence: CDR1 SGDLS, CDR2 YYNGEE. Trimming shortened V by 0 bases and J by 1 base, and 8 bases separated the two germline ends. As DNA, the CDR3 is TGTGCCAGCAGCGTAGGGCGCATTTCCTACGAGCAGTACTTC. Protein sequence: CASSVGRISYEQYF.

The V call is TRBV19, the J call TRBJ1-5; D might be TRBD1 (5 bases). The CDR3 length is 16 residues. From germline, CDR1 is LNHDA and CDR2 SQIVND (reference sequence). V lost 5 bases and J lost 8, with 22 bases in between. CDR3 region: CASSPRTQKGVEPQHF. Written as DNA, the CDR3 is TGTGCCAGTAGTCCCCGGACACAAAAGGGAGTGGAGCCCCAGCATTTT.

V usage is TRBV4-1 and J usage is TRBJ2-1; D may be TRBD1 (7 bases). The CDR3 runs 16 residues. V was trimmed by 1 base and J by 4 bases, leaving 14 bases between them. The V gene's germline CDR1 is MGHRA and CDR2 YSYEKL. Here the CDR3 DNA reads TGCGCCAGCAGCCAAGGTCAGGGGGAGGCTTACAATGAGCAGTTCTTC. Amino acids: CASSQGQGEAYNEQFF.